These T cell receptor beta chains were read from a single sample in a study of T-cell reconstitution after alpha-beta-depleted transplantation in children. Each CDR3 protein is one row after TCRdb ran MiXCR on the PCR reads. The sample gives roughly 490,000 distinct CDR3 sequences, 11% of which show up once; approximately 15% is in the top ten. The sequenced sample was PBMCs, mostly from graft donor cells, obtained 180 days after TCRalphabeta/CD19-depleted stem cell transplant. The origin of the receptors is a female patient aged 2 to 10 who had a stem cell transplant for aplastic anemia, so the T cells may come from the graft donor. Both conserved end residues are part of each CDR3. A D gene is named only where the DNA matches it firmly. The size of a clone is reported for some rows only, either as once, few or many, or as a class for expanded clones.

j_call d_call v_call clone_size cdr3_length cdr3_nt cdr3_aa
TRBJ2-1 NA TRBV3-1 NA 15 TGTGCCAGCAGCCAAGCCGGGGACGGCTACAATGAGCAGTTCTTC CASSQAGDGYNEQFF
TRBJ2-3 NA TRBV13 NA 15 TGTGCCAGCAGCGGTCGCCGGGAGCCGACAGATACGCAGTATTTT CASSGRREPTDTQYF
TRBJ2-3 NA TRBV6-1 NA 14 TGTGCCAGCAGTGAGCAGGGGAGGACAGATACGCAGTATTTT CASSEQGRTDTQYF
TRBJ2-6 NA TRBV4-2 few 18 TGTGCCAGCAGCCAAGATCAGACAGGCAGCTCTGGGGCCAACGTCCTGACTTTC CASSQDQTGSSGANVLTF
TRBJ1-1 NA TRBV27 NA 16 TGTGCCAGCAGTATAGGAAGCTGGCTCAGGGGCACTGAAGCTTTCTTT CASSIGSWLRGTEAFF
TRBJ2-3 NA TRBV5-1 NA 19 TGCGCCAGCAGCTTGGAGGGCGGGGTGACAGCAACTAGCACAGATACGCAGTATTTT CASSLEGGVTATSTDTQYF
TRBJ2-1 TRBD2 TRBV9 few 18 TGTGCCAGCAGCCTGGGGACTAGCACGCTACTCGCCTACAATGAGCAGTTCTTC CASSLGTSTLLAYNEQFF
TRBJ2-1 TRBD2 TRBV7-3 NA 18 TGTGCCAGCAGCCCGGGACTAGCGGGCACAAGCTCCTACAATGAGCAGTTCTTC CASSPGLAGTSSYNEQFF
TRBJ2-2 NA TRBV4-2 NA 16 TGTGCCAGCAGCCAAGTCCAGTTTGGGAGGACCGGGGAGCTGTTTTTT CASSQVQFGRTGELFF
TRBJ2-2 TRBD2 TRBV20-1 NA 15 TGCAGTGCGGAAACTAGCGGGAGAGTCACCGGGGAGCTGTTTTTT CSAETSGRVTGELFF
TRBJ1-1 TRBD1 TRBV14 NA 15 TGTGCCAGCAGCCAGGAATACAGGGGCCCGACTGAAGCTTTCTTT CASSQEYRGPTEAFF
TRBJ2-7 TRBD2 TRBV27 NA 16 TGTGCCAGCAGTCTAGCCCCACTAGCGGGAGTCTACGAGCAGTACTTC CASSLAPLAGVYEQYF
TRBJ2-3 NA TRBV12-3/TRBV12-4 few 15 TGTGCCAGCAGAATTAGCGGTCCCCGCACAGATACGCAGTATTTT CASRISGPRTDTQYF
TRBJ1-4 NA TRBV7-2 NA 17 TGTGCCAGCAGCTTAGGCGGGTTCCGGGGGACTAATGAAAAACTGTTTTTT CASSLGGFRGTNEKLFF
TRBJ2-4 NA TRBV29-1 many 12 TGCAGCGTTGCGATAGCCAAAAACATTCAGTACTTC CSVAIAKNIQYF